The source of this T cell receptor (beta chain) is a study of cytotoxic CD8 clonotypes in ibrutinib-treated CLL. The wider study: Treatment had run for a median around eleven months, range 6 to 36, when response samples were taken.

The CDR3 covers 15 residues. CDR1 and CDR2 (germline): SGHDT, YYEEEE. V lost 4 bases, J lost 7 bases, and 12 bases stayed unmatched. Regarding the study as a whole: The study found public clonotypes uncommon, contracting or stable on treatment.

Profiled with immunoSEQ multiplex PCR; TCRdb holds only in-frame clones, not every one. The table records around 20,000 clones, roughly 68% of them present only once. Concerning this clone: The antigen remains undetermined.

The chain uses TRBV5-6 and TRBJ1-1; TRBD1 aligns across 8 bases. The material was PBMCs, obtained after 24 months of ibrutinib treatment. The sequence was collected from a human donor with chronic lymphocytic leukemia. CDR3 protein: CASSRQERQGNEAFF. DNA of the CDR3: TGTGCCAGCAGCCGCCAAGAACGACAGGGGAATGAAGCTTTCTTT.